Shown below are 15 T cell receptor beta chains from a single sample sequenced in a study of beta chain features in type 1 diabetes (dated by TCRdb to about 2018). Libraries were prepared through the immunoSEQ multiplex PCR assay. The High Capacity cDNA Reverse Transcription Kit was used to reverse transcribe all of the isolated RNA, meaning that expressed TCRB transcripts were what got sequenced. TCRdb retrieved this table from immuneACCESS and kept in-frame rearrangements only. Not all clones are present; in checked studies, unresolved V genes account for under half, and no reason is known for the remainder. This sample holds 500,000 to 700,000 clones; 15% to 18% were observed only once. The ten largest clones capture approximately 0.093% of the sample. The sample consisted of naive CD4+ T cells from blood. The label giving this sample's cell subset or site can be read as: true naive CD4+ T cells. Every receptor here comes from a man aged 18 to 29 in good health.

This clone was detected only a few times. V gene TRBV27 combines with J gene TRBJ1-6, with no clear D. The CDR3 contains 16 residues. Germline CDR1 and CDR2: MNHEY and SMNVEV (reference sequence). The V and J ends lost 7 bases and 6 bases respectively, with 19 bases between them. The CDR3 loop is CASKLGGVNTNSPLHF. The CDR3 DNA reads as TGTGCCAGCAAATTGGGAGGTGTCAATACTAATTCACCCCTCCACTTT.

DNA of the CDR3: TGTGCCAGCAGCCGCCGACAGGGCAACACCTACGAGCAGTACTTC. Protein sequence: CASSRRQGNTYEQYF. The chain uses TRBV7-9 and TRBJ2-7, with 7 bases that match TRBD1. In germline, CDR1 is SEHNR, CDR2 FQNEAQ (reference sequence). Unmatched junction bases numbered 9, after V lost 5 bases and J lost 2 bases. The CDR3 extends over 15 amino acids.

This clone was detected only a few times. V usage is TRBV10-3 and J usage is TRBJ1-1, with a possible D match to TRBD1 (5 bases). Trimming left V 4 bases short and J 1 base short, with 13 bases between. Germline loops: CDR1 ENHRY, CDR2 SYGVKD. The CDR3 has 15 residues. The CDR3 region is CAISAHSGRNTEAFF. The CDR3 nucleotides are TGTGCCATCAGTGCCCATTCAGGGAGGAACACTGAAGCTTTCTTT.

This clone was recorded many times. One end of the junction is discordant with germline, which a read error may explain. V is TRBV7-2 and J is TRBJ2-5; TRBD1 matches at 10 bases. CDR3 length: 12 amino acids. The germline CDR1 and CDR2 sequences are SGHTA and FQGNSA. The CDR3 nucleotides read TGTGCCTCTAGAGGGACAGGGGCCTCCCTACACTTC. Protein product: CASRGTGASLHF.

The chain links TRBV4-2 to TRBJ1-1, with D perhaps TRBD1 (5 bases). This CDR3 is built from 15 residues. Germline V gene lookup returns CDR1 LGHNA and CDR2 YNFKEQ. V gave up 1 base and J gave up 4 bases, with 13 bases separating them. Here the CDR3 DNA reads TGTGCCAGCAGCCAAGGGGTAGTGCAGGGCACTGAAGCTTTCTTT. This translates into CASSQGVVQGTEAFF.

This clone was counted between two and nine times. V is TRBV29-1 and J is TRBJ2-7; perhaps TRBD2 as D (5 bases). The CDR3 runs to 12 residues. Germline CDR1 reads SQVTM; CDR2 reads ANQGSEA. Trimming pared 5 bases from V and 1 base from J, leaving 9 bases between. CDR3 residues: CSVRVASYEQYF. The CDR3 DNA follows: TGCAGCGTTAGGGTAGCGTCCTACGAGCAGTACTTC.

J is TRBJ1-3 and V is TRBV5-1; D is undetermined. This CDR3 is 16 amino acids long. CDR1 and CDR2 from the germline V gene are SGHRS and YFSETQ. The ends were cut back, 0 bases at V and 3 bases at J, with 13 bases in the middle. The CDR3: CASSLAGLSFGNTIYF. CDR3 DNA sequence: TGCGCCAGCAGCTTGGCCGGACTGTCGTTTGGAAACACCATATATTTT.

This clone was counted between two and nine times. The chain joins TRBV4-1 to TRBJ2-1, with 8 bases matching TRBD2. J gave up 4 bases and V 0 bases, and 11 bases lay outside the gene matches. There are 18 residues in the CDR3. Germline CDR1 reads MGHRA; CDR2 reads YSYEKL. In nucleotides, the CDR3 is TGCGCCAGCAGCCAAGACGGGGGGGTTACTCCCTTATACAATGAGCAGTTCTTC. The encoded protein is CASSQDGGVTPLYNEQFF.

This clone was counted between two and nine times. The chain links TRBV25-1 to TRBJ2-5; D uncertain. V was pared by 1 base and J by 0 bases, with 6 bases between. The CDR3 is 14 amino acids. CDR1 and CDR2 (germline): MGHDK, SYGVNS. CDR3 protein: CASSESVDQETQYF. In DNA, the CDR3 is TGTGCCAGCAGTGAATCGGTGGACCAAGAGACCCAGTACTTC. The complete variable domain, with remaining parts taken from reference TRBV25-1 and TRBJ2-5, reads EADIYQTPRYLVIGTGKKITLECSQTMGHDKMYWYQQDPGMELHLIHYSYGVNSTEKGDLSSESTVSRIRTEHFPLTLESARPSHTSQYLCASSESVDQETQYFGPGTRLLVL.

This CDR3 is CASSVSGENGYTF. The CDR3, as DNA: TGTGCCAGCAGCGTTTCGGGGGAAAATGGCTACACCTTC. The chain carries TRBV9 and TRBJ1-2, with D perhaps TRBD1 (5 bases). Germline V gene sequence: CDR1 SGDLS, CDR2 YYNGEE. This CDR3 is 13 amino acids long. The ends were cut back, 2 bases at V and 6 bases at J, with 11 bases in the middle.

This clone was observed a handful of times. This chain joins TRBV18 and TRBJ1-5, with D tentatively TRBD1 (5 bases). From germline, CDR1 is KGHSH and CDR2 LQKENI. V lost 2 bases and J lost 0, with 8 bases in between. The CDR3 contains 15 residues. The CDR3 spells CASSPTGVSNQPQHF. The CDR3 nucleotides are TGTGCCAGCTCACCAACAGGCGTTAGCAATCAGCCCCAGCATTTT.

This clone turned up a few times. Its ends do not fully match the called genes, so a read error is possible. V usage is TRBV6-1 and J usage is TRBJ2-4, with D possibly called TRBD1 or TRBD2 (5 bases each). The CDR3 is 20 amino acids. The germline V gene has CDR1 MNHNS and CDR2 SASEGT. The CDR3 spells CASREGPGTQSLLAKNIQYF. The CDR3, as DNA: TGTGCCAGCAGGGAAGGCCCCGGGACCCAGTCTCTACTAGCCAAAAACATTCAGTACTTC.

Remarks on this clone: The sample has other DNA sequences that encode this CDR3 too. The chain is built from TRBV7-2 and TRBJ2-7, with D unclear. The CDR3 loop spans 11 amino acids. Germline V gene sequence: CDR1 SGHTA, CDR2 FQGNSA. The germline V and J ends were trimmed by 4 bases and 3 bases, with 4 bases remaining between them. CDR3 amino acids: CASSSHYEQYF. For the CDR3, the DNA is TGTGCCAGCAGCTCACACTACGAGCAGTACTTC.

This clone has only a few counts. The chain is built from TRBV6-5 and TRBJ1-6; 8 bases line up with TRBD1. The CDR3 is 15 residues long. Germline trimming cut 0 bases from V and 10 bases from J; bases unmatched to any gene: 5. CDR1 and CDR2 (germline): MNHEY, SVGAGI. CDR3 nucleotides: TGTGCCAGCAGTTACTCGGGGACAGGCGGGTCACCCCTCCACTTT. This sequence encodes CASSYSGTGGSPLHF.

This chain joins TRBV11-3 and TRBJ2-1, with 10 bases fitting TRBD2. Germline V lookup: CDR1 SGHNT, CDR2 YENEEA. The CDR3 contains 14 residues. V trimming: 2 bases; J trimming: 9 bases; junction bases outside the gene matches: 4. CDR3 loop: CASSLRSGRAEQFF. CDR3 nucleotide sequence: TGTGCCAGCAGCTTACGGAGCGGGAGGGCTGAGCAGTTCTTC.